These T cell receptor beta chains were read from a single sample in a study of T cell repertoires in cytomegalovirus infection. Each CDR3 protein is one row after TCRdb ran MiXCR on the reads. The data contain roughly 720,000 distinct CDR3 sequences, 35% of them singletons. The sample taken for sequencing was PBMCs. These receptor sequences come from a human donor in good health (CMV status not recorded). Some clones in this sample may be carry-over from other donors' samples. The CDR3 runs from the conserved cysteine through the conserved F or W. The order of the fields is D gene, clone size, J gene, V gene, CDR3 protein, CDR3 DNA. A D gene is named only where the DNA matches it firmly. Clone size is not always given. Where it is, it says once, few, many or a class for expanded clones.

d_call: -; clone_size: many; j_call: TRBJ2-2; v_call: TRBV7-2; cdr3_aa: CASSLAGLNTGELFF; cdr3_nt: TGTGCCAGCAGCTTAGCAGGACTTAACACCGGGGAGCTGTTTTTT
d_call: -; clone_size: many; j_call: TRBJ1-5; v_call: TRBV7-8; cdr3_aa: CASSHAGVQQPQHF; cdr3_nt: TGTGCCAGCAGCCACGCCGGGGTTCAGCAGCCCCAGCATTTT
d_call: TRBD1; clone_size: few; j_call: TRBJ1-5; v_call: TRBV7-9; cdr3_aa: CASSSGTGTGWTAQPQHF; cdr3_nt: TGTGCCAGCAGCTCTGGAACCGGGACAGGGTGGACGGCTCAGCCCCAGCATTTT
d_call: -; clone_size: many; j_call: TRBJ2-3; v_call: TRBV7-2; cdr3_aa: CAAGRETDTQYF; cdr3_nt: TGTGCCGCGGGCAGGGAGACAGATACGCAGTATTTT
d_call: TRBD1; clone_size: -; j_call: TRBJ1-1; v_call: TRBV18; cdr3_aa: CASSRQGYNTEAFF; cdr3_nt: TGTGCCAGCTCAAGACAGGGATATAACACTGAAGCTTTCTTT
d_call: TRBD1; clone_size: many; j_call: TRBJ2-7; v_call: TRBV12-3/TRBV12-4; cdr3_aa: CASSLSTGGSYEQYF; cdr3_nt: TGTGCCAGCAGTTTAAGCACAGGGGGATCCTACGAGCAGTACTTC
d_call: TRBD2; clone_size: -; j_call: TRBJ2-2; v_call: TRBV5-4; cdr3_aa: CASSPGGSGTNTGELFF; cdr3_nt: TGTGCCAGCAGCCCTGGGGGAAGCGGGACGAACACCGGGGAGCTGTTTTTT
d_call: -; clone_size: -; j_call: TRBJ1-1; v_call: TRBV20-1; cdr3_aa: CSASDLSTGITEAFF; cdr3_nt: TGCAGTGCTTCTGACCTTTCAACAGGGATCACTGAAGCTTTCTTT
d_call: -; clone_size: few; j_call: TRBJ2-7; v_call: TRBV6-5; cdr3_aa: CASSPRRGNYEQYF; cdr3_nt: TGTGCCAGCAGTCCCCGACGGGGGAACTACGAGCAGTACTTC
d_call: TRBD2; clone_size: many; j_call: TRBJ2-1; v_call: TRBV7-9; cdr3_aa: CASSSRKRILAGAYNEQFF; cdr3_nt: TGTGCCAGCAGCTCGCGCAAACGAATACTAGCGGGGGCCTACAATGAGCAGTTCTTC